This T cell receptor (beta chain) was captured by sequencing in a study of blood T cell repertoires in COVID-19. This clone was seen only once. Seattle patient enrollment occurred during active infection, with longitudinal follow-up thereafter. Some clones are missing from TCRdb's copy, which holds only in-frame ones; the method was immunoSEQ multiplex PCR. The sample records over 150,000 clones, 75% to 85% being singletons. Trimming removed 2 bases from V and 3 bases from J, with 14 bases in between. Per germline, CDR1 SEHNR and CDR2 FQNEAQ (reference sequence). The CDR3 is made up of 16 amino acids.

The sample consisted of peripheral blood. The clonotype was recovered from a woman in her sixties with COVID-19, enrolled during active disease. The chain combines TRBV7-9 with TRBJ1-5; no definite D call. The CDR3 is CASSLSGGGYNQPQHF. The CDR3 DNA follows: TGTGCCAGCAGCTTATCAGGAGGAGGGTACAATCAGCCCCAGCATTTT.